Included here is one T cell receptor beta chain sequence, with context. Between the trimmed V and J ends, which lost 0 bases and 3 bases, there was a span of 4 bases. Germline CDR1 and CDR2: SGHTA and FQGNSA. The CDR3 has 13 amino acids. The sample is drawn from a study of radiotherapy plus CTLA-4 blockade in lung cancer. Study information: Disease control was achieved by just over 30% of patients, and objective responses by 18%.

TCRdb keeps only in-frame clones here, not all; method: immunoSEQ multiplex PCR. The repertoire holds around 45,000 clones, with 88% as singletons. Receiving focal radiation plus CTLA-4 blockade with ipilimumab were patients who had chemo-refractory metastatic non-small-cell lung cancer. The material sequenced was peripheral blood, taken from a patient treated with radiotherapy plus ipilimumab. This rearrangement joins TRBV7-2 to TRBJ2-3; no definite D call. This clonotype originated in a human donor with non-small cell lung cancer whose response to radiotherapy plus ipilimumab could not be evaluated. The DNA for the CDR3 is TGTGCCAGCAGCTTAGCGGCTACAGATACGCAGTATTTT. Translation gives CASSLAATDTQYF. Full variable domain (outside the CDR3, taken from reference TRBV7-2 and TRBJ2-3): GAGVSQSPSNKVTEKGKDVELRCDPISGHTALYWYRQSLGQGLEFLIYFQGNSAPDKSGLPSDRFSAERTGGSVSTLTIQRTQQEDSAVYLCASSLAATDTQYFGPGTRLTVL.